A single sample is the source of the 9 T cell receptor beta chains below, sequenced in a study of cytomegalovirus exposure and HLA in healthy donors. The PCR was carried out with 60 Vbeta primers and 13 Jbeta primers. The protocol was immunoSEQ multiplex PCR, while the TCRdb copy is restricted to in-frame clones and leaves out a portion. The sample includes roughly 140,000 clones, approximately 60% of them seen just once. What was sequenced was PBMCs. Every receptor here comes from a woman aged 60-75 years in good health and CMV-seropositive.

The CDR3 loop is CASSPEGAVGELFF. The CDR3 DNA follows: TGTGCCAGCTCACCAGAGGGTGCCGTTGGGGAGCTGTTTTTT. The chain joins TRBV18 to TRBJ2-2; TRBD2 is a possible D gene (5 bases). Germline CDR1 reads KGHSH; CDR2 reads LQKENI. Trimming left V 2 bases short and J 8 bases short, with 12 bases between. The CDR3 contains 14 residues.

This chain joins TRBV4-1 and TRBJ1-4; D is unclear. The CDR3 totals 16 residues. The germline V and J ends were trimmed by 4 bases and 5 bases, with 17 bases remaining between them. Germline V gene lookup returns CDR1 MGHRA and CDR2 YSYEKL. The CDR3 nucleotides are TGCGCCAGCAGCCCCCCAACCCTAGTCGGGAATGAAAAACTGTTTTTT. Translating gives CASSPPTLVGNEKLFF.

This chain joins TRBV10-3 and TRBJ2-2, with a tentative D call TRBD1 (5 bases). Germline CDR1 reads ENHRY; CDR2 reads SYGVKD. This CDR3 has 18 amino acids. V lost 0 bases and J 6 bases, leaving 20 bases between the germline ends. CDR3: CAISESPPPTGYAGELFF. In nucleotides, the CDR3 is TGTGCCATCAGTGAGTCGCCCCCTCCTACAGGTTACGCCGGGGAGCTGTTTTTT.

This clone was seen a handful of times. V gene TRBV5-4 combines with J gene TRBJ2-3, with TRBD2 matching 8 bases. The CDR3 contains 17 residues. Trimming cost V 0 bases and J 8 bases; bases outside gene matches: 14. The germline V gene has CDR1 SGHNT and CDR2 YYREEE (reference sequence). The CDR3 nucleotides read TGTGCCAGCAGCTTGGGAAGTGGACTAGCCGGATCTCGTACGCAGTATTTT. Translation gives CASSLGSGLAGSRTQYF.

The chain uses TRBV10-3 and TRBJ2-7; TRBD2 aligns across 8 bases. V shed 9 bases, J shed 2 bases, and the junction held 6 bases outside the gene matches. The CDR3 consists of 13 residues. Looked up from germline, CDR1 is ENHRY and CDR2 is SYGVKD. CDR3 sequence (DNA): TGTGCCATAAATAGCGGGACGACCTACGAGCAGTACTTC. Protein product: CAINSGTTYEQYF.

This rearrangement joins TRBV5-4 to TRBJ1-3; D gene ambiguous. This CDR3 spans 13 amino acids. From germline, CDR1 is SGHNT and CDR2 YYREEE (reference sequence). The V and J ends lost 4 bases and 9 bases respectively, with 14 bases between them. The DNA for the CDR3 is TGTGCCAGCAGCCTTAAAGGTGCGGGCACCATATATTTT. Its translation is CASSLKGAGTIYF.

In this sample, this clone turned up a few times. The chain couples TRBV5-6 to TRBJ2-1; the D gene is possibly TRBD1 (5 bases). V lost 2 bases, J lost 13 bases, and 10 bases lay in between. The germline CDR1 and CDR2 sequences are SGHDT and YYEEEE. CDR3 length: 11 amino acids. CDR3 sequence reads: CASSFGARQFF. CDR3 nucleotide sequence: TGTGCCAGCAGCTTTGGGGCGCGTCAGTTCTTC.

The rearrangement joins TRBV5-6 to TRBJ2-2; the match to TRBD1 covers 8 bases. J was trimmed by 2 bases and V by 4 bases; bases with no gene match: 4. The CDR3 runs 15 residues. Per germline, CDR1 SGHDT and CDR2 YYEEEE. In DNA, the CDR3 is TGTGCCAGCAGCAGGGCAGGGGGCAACACCGGGGAGCTGTTTTTT. Protein sequence: CASSRAGGNTGELFF.

This clone was seen a handful of times. The chain employs TRBV5-4 and TRBJ2-1; 7 positions agree with TRBD1. Per the germline V gene, CDR1 is SGHNT and CDR2 is YYREEE (reference sequence). The V segment lost 4 bases and the J segment 0 bases; nucleotides outside the gene matches: 4. The CDR3 contains 15 residues. CDR3 region: CASSPDRASYNEQFF. The CDR3 DNA reads TGTGCCAGCAGCCCCGACAGGGCCTCCTACAATGAGCAGTTCTTC.